This T cell receptor (beta chain) was captured in a study of blood T cell repertoires in COVID-19. Across the whole study: The United States, Italy and Spain provided the acute and convalescent COVID-19 samples. PBMCs, B-cell-depleted T cells, or T cells provided the cDNA or gDNA that made up the material.

The CDR3 extends over 16 amino acids. Trimming removed 8 bases from V and 2 bases from J, with 20 bases in between. The V gene's germline CDR1 is SGHVS and CDR2 FQNEAQ. Patients of the Seattle cohort, enrolled during active infection, were followed longitudinally. The table came from immunoSEQ multiplex PCR; TCRdb's copy has only in-frame clones and leaves some out. Of about 260,000 clones listed, 80% to 95% were seen once; the top ten hold approximately 2.6%. V usage is TRBV7-8 and J usage is TRBJ2-3; TRBD1 might be the D (8 bases). This TCR was recovered from a person aged 18 to 29 with COVID-19, enrolled during active disease. The sample consisted of peripheral blood. The CDR3 DNA is TGTGCCAGCGGGTCAGGGGGCCGGGGGGTCACAGATACGCAGTATTTT. Protein sequence: CASGSGGRGVTDTQYF.